Listed below are T cell receptor beta chains from one sample, sequenced in a study of OX40 agonist ivuxolimab in advanced cancers. Measured with immunoSEQ multiplex PCR; TCRdb has only the in-frame clones, and not every one. The sample holds some 90,000 clones, roughly 90% seen once. The sequencing here drew on CD4+ or CD8+ T cells sorted from blood, taken in a trial of the OX40 agonist ivuxolimab. These receptors were collected from an adult with an advanced solid tumor such as melanoma, head and neck, liver or kidney cancer. CDR3s leave out the opening cysteine and the closing phenylalanine or tryptophan. Fields, in order: J gene, V gene, CDR3 protein.

j_gene: TRBJ2-3; v_gene: TRBV5-4; CDR3aa: ASSFSNIFTDTQY
j_gene: TRBJ2-1; v_gene: TRBV2; CDR3aa: ASSAGPRNEQF
j_gene: TRBJ2-3; v_gene: TRBV19; CDR3aa: AGSTAGSGRDTQY
j_gene: TRBJ2-5; v_gene: TRBV19; CDR3aa: ASSIVGQETQY
j_gene: TRBJ2-5; v_gene: TRBV5-1; CDR3aa: ASTDGRGRETQY
j_gene: TRBJ2-1; v_gene: TRBV5-1; CDR3aa: ASSLGPGGDYNEQF
j_gene: TRBJ2-3; v_gene: TRBV18; CDR3aa: ASSPMAGTDTQY
j_gene: TRBJ2-3; v_gene: TRBV28; CDR3aa: ASSRSPTGLGSDTQY
j_gene: TRBJ1-1; v_gene: TRBV29-1; CDR3aa: SAGAGGTEAF
j_gene: TRBJ2-3; v_gene: TRBV29-1; CDR3aa: SVDASGSETDTQY
j_gene: TRBJ2-1; v_gene: TRBV7-3; CDR3aa: ASSPAGGEQF
j_gene: TRBJ2-5; v_gene: TRBV30; CDR3aa: AWSVSLSRGGQY
j_gene: TRBJ2-2; v_gene: TRBV6-6; CDR3aa: ASSLQEFIGELF
j_gene: TRBJ2-1; v_gene: TRBV11-3; CDR3aa: ASTALGEQF
j_gene: TRBJ2-1; v_gene: TRBV7-9; CDR3aa: ASSLGQVNNEQF
j_gene: TRBJ2-4; v_gene: TRBV25-1; CDR3aa: ASSAGSLGAKNIQY
j_gene: TRBJ2-3; v_gene: TRBV19; CDR3aa: ASSIQGARDTQY
j_gene: TRBJ1-2; v_gene: TRBV18; CDR3aa: ASSPRDTDYGYT
j_gene: TRBJ1-3; v_gene: TRBV10-3; CDR3aa: AISGTESGNTIY
j_gene: TRBJ2-2; v_gene: TRBV7-2; CDR3aa: ASSGQGTGTGELF
j_gene: TRBJ1-5; v_gene: TRBV11-3; CDR3aa: ASSYTGGAQH
j_gene: TRBJ2-3; v_gene: TRBV7-8; CDR3aa: ASSLYYSTDTQY
j_gene: TRBJ1-1; v_gene: TRBV10-3; CDR3aa: AIENRGTNTEAF
j_gene: TRBJ1-1; v_gene: TRBV18; CDR3aa: ASSPDMGNTEAF
j_gene: TRBJ1-5; v_gene: TRBV28; CDR3aa: ASGTISVYGNQPQH
j_gene: TRBJ2-2; v_gene: TRBV28; CDR3aa: ASRETGGRELF
j_gene: TRBJ2-5; v_gene: TRBV11-3; CDR3aa: ASSETSRETQY
j_gene: TRBJ2-7; v_gene: TRBV2; CDR3aa: ASRIDREYEQY
j_gene: TRBJ1-4; v_gene: TRBV30; CDR3aa: AWTGGEKLF
j_gene: TRBJ1-1; v_gene: TRBV6-1; CDR3aa: ASKHNGGPEAF
j_gene: TRBJ2-3; v_gene: TRBV7-2; CDR3aa: ASSPGPGGLTDTQY
j_gene: TRBJ2-3; v_gene: TRBV5-1; CDR3aa: ASRSGLAGMTSTDTQY
j_gene: TRBJ1-3; v_gene: TRBV7-9; CDR3aa: ASGGITGNTIY
j_gene: TRBJ2-3; v_gene: TRBV5-1; CDR3aa: ASSLAGTSTDTQY
j_gene: TRBJ2-5; v_gene: TRBV5-3; CDR3aa: ARSFPGKETQY
j_gene: TRBJ1-4; v_gene: TRBV21-1; CDR3aa: ASSAHAPVGGKNEKLF
j_gene: TRBJ2-1; v_gene: TRBV7-2; CDR3aa: ASSLAYGGLAANNEQF
j_gene: TRBJ2-5; v_gene: TRBV28; CDR3aa: ASSPGLAGVEETQY
j_gene: TRBJ1-5; v_gene: TRBV5-1; CDR3aa: ASSLQGQPQH
j_gene: TRBJ2-6; v_gene: TRBV11-3; CDR3aa: ASSQQGASGANVLT
j_gene: TRBJ1-2; v_gene: TRBV5-1; CDR3aa: ASSLIGPSARGYT